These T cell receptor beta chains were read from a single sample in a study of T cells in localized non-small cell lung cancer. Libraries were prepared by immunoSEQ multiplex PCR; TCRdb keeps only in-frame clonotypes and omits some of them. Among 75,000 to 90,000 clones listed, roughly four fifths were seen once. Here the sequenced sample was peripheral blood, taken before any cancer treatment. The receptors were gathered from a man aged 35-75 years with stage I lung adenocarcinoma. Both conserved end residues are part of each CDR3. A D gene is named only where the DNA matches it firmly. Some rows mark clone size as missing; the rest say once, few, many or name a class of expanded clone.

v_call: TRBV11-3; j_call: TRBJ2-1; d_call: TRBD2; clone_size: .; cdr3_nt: TGTGCCAGCAGCTCAATAGCGGGAGGTAAGAATGAGCAGTTCTTC; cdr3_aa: CASSSIAGGKNEQFF
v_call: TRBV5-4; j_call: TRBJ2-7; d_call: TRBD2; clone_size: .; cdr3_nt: TGTGCCAGCAGCGGCGGGACTAGCTCCTACGAGCAGTACTTC; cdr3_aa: CASSGGTSSYEQYF
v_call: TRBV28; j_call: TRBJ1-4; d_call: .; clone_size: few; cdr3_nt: TGTGCCAGCAGTTTCCTAACAGGGAAACTGTTTTTT; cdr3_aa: CASSFLTGKLFF
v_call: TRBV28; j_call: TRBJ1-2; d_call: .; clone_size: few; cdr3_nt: TGTGCCACGGCAGGGGTGAGCGGCTACACCTTC; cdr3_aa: CATAGVSGYTF
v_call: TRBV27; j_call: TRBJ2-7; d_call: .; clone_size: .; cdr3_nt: TGTGCCAGCAGTCCTAGCCCGGGGGCCCAATACGAGCAGTACTTC; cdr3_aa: CASSPSPGAQYEQYF
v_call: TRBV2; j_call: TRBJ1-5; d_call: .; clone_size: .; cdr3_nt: TGTGCCAGCAGTGATGAACGAAATCAGCCCCAGCATTTT; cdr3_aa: CASSDERNQPQHF
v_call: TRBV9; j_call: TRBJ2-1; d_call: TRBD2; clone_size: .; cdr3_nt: TGTGCCAGCAGGGGGACTAGCAGGGATGAGCAGTTCTTC; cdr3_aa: CASRGTSRDEQFF
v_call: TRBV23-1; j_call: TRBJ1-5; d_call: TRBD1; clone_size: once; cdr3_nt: TGCGCCAGCAGTCACCCGCGGGACAGGGGGCTCTATAGCAATCAGCCCCAGCATTTT; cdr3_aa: CASSHPRDRGLYSNQPQHF
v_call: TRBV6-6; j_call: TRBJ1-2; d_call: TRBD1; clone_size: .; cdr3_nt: TGTGCCAGCAGTTTCTCAGGGGGCGGGAAATATGGCTACACCTTC; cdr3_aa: CASSFSGGGKYGYTF
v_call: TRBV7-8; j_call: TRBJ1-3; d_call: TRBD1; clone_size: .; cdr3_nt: TGTGCCAGCAGCTTAGCGAGTCGGACAGGGGGCTTTCGTGGAAACACCATATATTTT; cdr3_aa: CASSLASRTGGFRGNTIYF
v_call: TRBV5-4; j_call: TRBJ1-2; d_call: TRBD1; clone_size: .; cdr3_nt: TGTGCCAGCAGCTTGGAGGGGGCGCGGGGGCAGTGGGGCTACACCTTC; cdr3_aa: CASSLEGARGQWGYTF
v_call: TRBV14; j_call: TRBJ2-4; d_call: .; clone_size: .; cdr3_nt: TGTGCCAGCAGCCAAGGGGGGGCGGCCAAAAACATTCAGTACTTC; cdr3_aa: CASSQGGAAKNIQYF
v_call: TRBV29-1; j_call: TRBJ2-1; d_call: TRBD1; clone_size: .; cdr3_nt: TGCAGTCTTATTCGGGACAGGGGGATCCGGGAGCAGTTCTTC; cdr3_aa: CSLIRDRGIREQFF
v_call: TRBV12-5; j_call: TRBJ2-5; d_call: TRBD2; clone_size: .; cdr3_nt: TGTGCTAGTGGTTTGTTACCGGGACTAGCGCAAGAGACCCAGTACTTC; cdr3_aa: CASGLLPGLAQETQYF
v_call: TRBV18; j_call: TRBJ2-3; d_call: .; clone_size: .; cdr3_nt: TGTGCCAGCTCGCAGAATTGGGATACGCAGTATTTT; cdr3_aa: CASSQNWDTQYF
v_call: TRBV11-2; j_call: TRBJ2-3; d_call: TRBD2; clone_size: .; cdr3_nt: TGTGCCAGCAGCCCGTCGACTAGCGGGAGAGGTGAGGATACGCAGTATTTT; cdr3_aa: CASSPSTSGRGEDTQYF
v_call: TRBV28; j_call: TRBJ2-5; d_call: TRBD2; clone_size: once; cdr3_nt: TGTGCCAGCAGTTATTCGGGGGGCCAAGAGACCCAGTACTTC; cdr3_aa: CASSYSGGQETQYF